The rows below give T cell receptor beta chains drawn from one sample of a study of a mutant IDH1 vaccine in newly diagnosed glioma. This table comes from immunoSEQ multiplex PCR, and its TCRdb copy is limited to in-frame clones, with some not included. The data show about 59,000 clones, approximately 92% seen once. The sequencing used PBMCs, collected from a glioma patient treated with radiotherapy, temozolomide or both. The receptor set was obtained from a man in his fifties with glioma. The CDR3 runs from the conserved cysteine through the conserved F or W.

V gene,CDR3 protein
TRBV2,CASLERGGWETQYF
TRBV13,CASSLGRERQAGTEAFF
TRBV30,CAWSFGVNTEAFF
TRBV5-1,CASGKTGPETQYF
TRBV6-1,CASRNPGRDYGYTF
TRBV29-1,CSVETGTREQYF
TRBV27,CASSFGQGETQYF
TRBV30,CAWIRRGNTEAFF
TRBV9,CASSRGALNTGELFF
TRBV4-1,CASSQDRDGNYGYTF
TRBV19,CASSTTARALLYGYTF
TRBV13,CASSFRDTGELFF
TRBV10-3,CAIRPSGGADTQYF
TRBV19,CASRLGYTEAFF
TRBV12-5,CASGFSSSNTGELFF
TRBV5-1,CASGTSRINNEQFF
TRBV11-2,CASSRDRAETQYF
TRBV7-9,CASSRSYDQPQHF
TRBV27,CASSLGQGAWNSPLHF
TRBV10-3,CAISEWRGPNEKLFF
TRBV5-6,CASSRGLRQETQYF
TRBV19,CASSISRFQVGSTDTQYF
TRBV9,CASSVWGTGELFF
TRBV28,CASSRTVTSYNEQFF
TRBV5-1,CASSLRLAGAYEQYF
TRBV28,CASSWTDYGYTF
TRBV6-5,CASRSGQGNQPQHF
TRBV5-1,CASSLERSGNTIYF
TRBV10-2,CATTGTGGAKEKLFF
TRBV6-1,CASYHPGRGGYGYTF
TRBV11-2,CASSPGGKTGEKLFF
TRBV7-3,CASSSGAETVSGELFF
TRBV4-2,CASSQDSSYGYTF
TRBV4-2,CASSQEPSGSSTDTQYF
TRBV4-1,CASSQVQGNTEAFF
TRBV27,CASSLTDSPSNEQFF
TRBV1,CTSSQGQAETYEQYF
TRBV7-3,CASSLGLGNEYEQYF
TRBV7-8,CASSSLQVGEQYF
TRBV5-1,CASSDGQGNYGYTF
TRBV5-1,CASSLRGANTEAFF
TRBV7-6,CASSIGRGQGYNQPQHF
TRBV2,CASSEWELAGVPGVELFF
TRBV5-8,CASKRQGLAKNIQYF
TRBV5-1,CASSLEAPPSPYEQYF
TRBV2,CAFPRSGEAFF